This record looks at one TCR beta chain sequence and its context. These data come from a study of T cell changes during pregnancy in multiple sclerosis. Profiled with immunoSEQ multiplex PCR; TCRdb holds only in-frame clones, not every one. The data contain 35,000 to 55,000 clones, about 88% of them singletons. The sample in question was CD8+ T cells from peripheral blood mononuclear cells, obtained after pregnancy. The TCR originated in a female donor in good health, enrolled as a control in a pregnancy study.

The CDR3 spells CASSQVGTGAVAGGYTF. The CDR3 region has the DNA TGCGCCAGCAGCCAAGTAGGGACAGGGGCTGTGGCAGGAGGCTACACCTTC. The rearrangement links TRBV4-3 to TRBJ1-2; TRBD1 aligns across 10 bases. CDR3 length: 17 residues. Per the germline V gene, CDR1 is LGHNA and CDR2 is YSLEER. The V and J ends lost 1 base and 8 bases, in that order; junction bases with no gene match: 13.